The clone carrying this T cell receptor (beta chain) has a handful of counts. No antigen is known for it. Template switching (which added a universal primer site) was used, and cDNA carried unique molecular identifiers. Via MiXCR, TCRdb re-called the 5' RACE reads, giving one row per CDR3 protein. The sample shows some 1,600,000 distinct CDR3 sequences, under 35% of them seen only once. The sample originates from a study of identical twins. Study results and limitations: For out-of-frame alpha sequences shared by twins, low generation probability was in excess. Cross-sectional statistics, not tracking of the same donors, supported the conclusions.

Material for sequencing was cord blood. The clonotype comes from a newborn girl in good health.

The CDR3 region is CASSAIPGAKNGYTF. CDR3 nucleotide sequence: TGTGCCAGCAGTGCCATACCGGGGGCCAAGAATGGCTACACCTTC. The rearrangement joins TRBV25-1 to TRBJ1-2, with D tentatively TRBD1 (6 bases). The CDR3 is made up of 15 amino acids. Germline CDR1 MGHDK, CDR2 SYGVNS. V was clipped by 4 bases and J by 6 bases, with 18 bases between them.